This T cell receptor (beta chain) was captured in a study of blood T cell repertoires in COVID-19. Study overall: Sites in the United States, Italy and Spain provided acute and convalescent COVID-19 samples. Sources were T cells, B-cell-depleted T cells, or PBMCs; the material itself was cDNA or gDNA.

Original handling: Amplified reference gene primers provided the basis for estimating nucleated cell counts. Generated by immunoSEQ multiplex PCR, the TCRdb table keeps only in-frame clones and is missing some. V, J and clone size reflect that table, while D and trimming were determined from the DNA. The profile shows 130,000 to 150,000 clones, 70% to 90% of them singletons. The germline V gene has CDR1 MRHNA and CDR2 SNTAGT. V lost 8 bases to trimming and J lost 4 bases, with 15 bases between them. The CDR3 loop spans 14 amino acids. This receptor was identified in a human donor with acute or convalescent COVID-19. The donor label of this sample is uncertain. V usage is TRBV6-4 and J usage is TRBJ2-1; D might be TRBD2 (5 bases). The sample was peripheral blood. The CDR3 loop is CASFRGPEYNEQFF. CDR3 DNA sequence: TGTGCCAGCTTTAGAGGGCCGGAATACAATGAGCAGTTCTTC.